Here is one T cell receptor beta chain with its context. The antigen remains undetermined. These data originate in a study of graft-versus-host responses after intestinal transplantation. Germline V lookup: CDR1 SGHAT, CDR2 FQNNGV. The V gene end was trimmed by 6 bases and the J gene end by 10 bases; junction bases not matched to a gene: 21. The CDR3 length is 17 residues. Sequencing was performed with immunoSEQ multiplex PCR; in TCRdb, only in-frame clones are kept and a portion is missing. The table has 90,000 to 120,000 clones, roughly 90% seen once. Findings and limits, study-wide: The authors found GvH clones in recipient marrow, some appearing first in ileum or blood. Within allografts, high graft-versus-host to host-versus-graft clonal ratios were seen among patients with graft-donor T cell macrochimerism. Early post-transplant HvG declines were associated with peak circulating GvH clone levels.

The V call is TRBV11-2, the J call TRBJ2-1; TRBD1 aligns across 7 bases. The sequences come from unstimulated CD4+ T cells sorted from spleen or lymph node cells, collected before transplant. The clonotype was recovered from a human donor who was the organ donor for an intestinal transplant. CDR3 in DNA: TGTGCCAGCAGTTTCCAAGTCGGGGCAGGGGGTGCCCGCGAGCAGTTCTTC. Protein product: CASSFQVGAGGAREQFF.